Below, 20 T cell receptor beta chains from the same sample are listed, as sequenced in a study of cytomegalovirus exposure and HLA in healthy donors. The study ran its PCR with 60 Vbeta and 13 Jbeta primers. Here immunoSEQ multiplex PCR was the method, and the copy in TCRdb shows in-frame clones only, minus some. The data show 95,000 to 150,000 clones, with less than 75% seen just once and around 4.2% held by the top ten. Sample: PBMCs. These TCRs come from a woman in her thirties or forties in good health and CMV-seronegative.

J is TRBJ1-2 and V is TRBV29-1, with 7 nucleotides matching TRBD1. Germline trimming cut 0 bases from V and 2 bases from J; bases unmatched to any gene: 9. This CDR3 contains 16 residues. Germline V gene lookup returns CDR1 SQVTM and CDR2 ANQGSEA. DNA of the CDR3: TGCAGCGTTGAAGATTGGGGGGTACAGGGGAACTATGGCTACACCTTC. Protein: CSVEDWGVQGNYGYTF.

This sequence joins TRBV6-5 and TRBJ1-5; TRBD1 might be the D (5 bases). The V and J ends lost 4 bases and 2 bases respectively, with 6 bases between them. The germline V gene has CDR1 MNHEY and CDR2 SVGAGI. The CDR3 contains 13 residues. The CDR3 DNA sequence: TGTGCCAGCAGTTGGGGCGGCAATCAGCCCCAGCATTTT. Its translation is CASSWGGNQPQHF.

V is TRBV9 and J is TRBJ2-7; possibly TRBD2 for D (6 bases). Germline CDR1 is SGDLS and CDR2 is YYNGEE. V lost 3 bases and J 6 bases, leaving 10 bases between the germline ends. The length of the CDR3 is 12 residues. CDR3 protein: CASSGGVGEQYF. CDR3 nucleotide sequence: TGTGCCAGCAGCGGGGGGGTGGGCGAGCAGTACTTC. Together with reference TRBV9 and TRBJ2-7, the CDR3 gives the full variable domain: DSGVTQTPKHLITATGQRVTLRCSPRSGDLSVYWYQQSLDQGLQFLIQYYNGEERAKGNILERFSAQQFPDLHSELNLSSLELGDSALYFCASSGGVGEQYFGPGTRLTVT.

The CDR3 DNA sequence: TGTGCCAGCAGCCACCGTCCCGGGACTAGCGGGGGGAGTGATACGCAGTATTTT. Translating gives CASSHRPGTSGGSDTQYF. This chain uses TRBV14 with TRBJ2-3; 15 nucleotides align to TRBD2. Looked up from germline, CDR1 is SGHDN and CDR2 is FVKESK. J was trimmed by 6 bases and V by 3 bases; bases with no gene match: 10. This CDR3 contains 18 residues.

The rearrangement joins TRBV7-9 to TRBJ2-5; 12 nucleotides agree with TRBD1. CDR1 and CDR2 (germline): SEHNR, FQNEAQ (reference sequence). V trimming: 5 bases; J trimming: 4 bases; junction bases outside the gene matches: 8. The CDR3 length is 16 residues. Here the CDR3 reads CASSPGDRGLRETQYF. CDR3 nucleotide sequence: TGTGCCAGCAGCCCTGGGGACAGGGGGCTTCGAGAGACCCAGTACTTC.

CDR3 in DNA: TGTGCCAGCAGTGATAAGGCACTCGGTCTAGCGGGGCGACTCGGGGAGCAGTACTTC. Encoded protein: CASSDKALGLAGRLGEQYF. The chain links TRBV6-1 to TRBJ2-7; TRBD2 agrees at 9 bases. This CDR3 has 19 residues. Trimming removed 3 bases from V and 7 bases from J; junction bases left unmatched: 22. Germline CDR1 MNHNS, CDR2 SASEGT.

The gene calls are TRBV18 and TRBJ1-2; 8 bases align to TRBD1. Trimming removed 0 bases from V and 3 bases from J; junction bases left unmatched: 6. The CDR3 has 16 amino acids. In germline, CDR1 is KGHSH, CDR2 LQKENI. CDR3 amino acids: CASSPPRLGQDYGYTF. The CDR3 bases are TGTGCCAGCTCACCACCGAGGTTGGGACAGGACTATGGCTACACCTTC. Looking up the rest from reference TRBV18 and TRBJ1-2 gives the full variable domain: NAGVMQNPRHLVRRRGQEARLRCSPMKGHSHVYWYRQLPEEGLKFMVYLQKENIIDESGMPKERFSAEFPKEGPSILRIQQVVRGDSAAYFCASSPPRLGQDYGYTFGSGTRLTVV.

V is TRBV2 and J is TRBJ2-2; no definite D call. The CDR3 loop spans 13 amino acids. V was trimmed by 5 bases and J by 1 base, leaving 5 bases between them. The germline V gene encodes CDR1 SNHLY and CDR2 FYNNEI. The CDR3 protein is CASSPENTGELFF. CDR3 in DNA: TGTGCCAGCAGTCCAGAGAACACCGGGGAGCTGTTTTTT.

This sequence joins TRBV6-1 and TRBJ1-1; TRBD1 might be the D (6 bases). Germline lookup yields CDR1 MNHNS and CDR2 SASEGT. Trimming took off 2 bases at V and 8 bases at J, with 15 bases between the two ends. The CDR3 sequence is 14 residues long. CDR3 sequence (DNA): TGTGCCAGCAGTGAACCAGGGGAAAGGGGGGAAGCTTTCTTT. It is translated as CASSEPGERGEAFF.

CDR3 loop: CASSPSRDSVATNEKLFF. DNA for the CDR3: TGTGCCAGCAGCCCGTCCCGGGACAGTGTAGCAACTAATGAAAAACTGTTTTTT. The chain couples TRBV7-2 to TRBJ1-4; 7 nucleotides line up with TRBD1. The CDR3 has 18 amino acids. Germline V gene lookup returns CDR1 SGHTA and CDR2 FQGNSA. The junction had 12 bases not matched to a gene; V was cut back by 5 bases and J by 0 bases. The full variable domain, its missing parts supplied by reference TRBV7-2 and TRBJ1-4, is GAGVSQSPSNKVTEKGKDVELRCDPISGHTALYWYRQSLGQGLEFLIYFQGNSAPDKSGLPSDRFSAERTGGSVSTLTIQRTQQEDSAVYLCASSPSRDSVATNEKLFFGSGTQLSVL.

The genes are TRBV5-8 and TRBJ1-5; TRBD1 matches at 8 bases. The V gene end was trimmed by 4 bases and the J gene end by 7 bases; junction bases not matched to a gene: 7. The CDR3 totals 14 residues. Germline V lookup: CDR1 SGHTS, CDR2 YDEGEE. The CDR3 bases are TGTGCCAGCAGCAAGGACAGGGTGGGCCAGCCCCAGCATTTT. This encodes CASSKDRVGQPQHF. Looking up the rest from reference TRBV5-8 and TRBJ1-5 gives the full variable domain: EAGVTQSPTHLIKTRGQQATLRCSPISGHTSVYWYQQALGLGLQFLLWYDEGEERNRGNFPPRFSGRQFPNYSSELNVNALELEDSALYLCASSKDRVGQPQHFGDGTRLSIL.

The chain carries TRBV14 and TRBJ2-2; D call uncertain. V lost 1 base and J 3 bases, leaving 6 bases between the germline ends. The germline V gene encodes CDR1 SGHDN and CDR2 FVKESK. There are 14 residues in the CDR3. CDR3 coding DNA: TGTGCCAGCAGCCAAGTTCTCGACACCGGGGAGCTGTTTTTT. Amino acid sequence: CASSQVLDTGELFF.

This clone turned up a few times. The chain employs TRBV7-9 and TRBJ1-1; maybe TRBD1 (6 bases). Germline CDR1 reads SEHNR; CDR2 reads FQNEAQ (reference sequence). V was pared by 1 base and J by 0 bases, with 6 bases between. This CDR3 is built from 14 residues. The CDR3 nucleotides are TGTGCCAGCAGCTTAGGACAGGTGAACACTGAAGCTTTCTTT. It codes for CASSLGQVNTEAFF.

The chain combines TRBV9 with TRBJ2-3, with a possible D match to TRBD2 (6 bases). This CDR3 contains 14 residues. Germline V gene sequence: CDR1 SGDLS, CDR2 YYNGEE. Deletions cut 6 bases from V and 5 bases from J, with 16 bases between. In DNA, the CDR3 is TGTGCCAGCACTCGGGAGCCCTCCGAAGATACGCAGTATTTT. Translating gives CASTREPSEDTQYF.

The chain has TRBV19 and TRBJ2-7; maybe TRBD2 (6 bases). Trimming removed 1 base from V and 5 bases from J, with 21 bases in between. Germline V gives CDR1 LNHDA, CDR2 SQIVND (reference sequence). The CDR3 spans 17 residues. The CDR3 nucleotides are TGTGCCAGTAGTATAGGGGCTGTCGGGCTAGCGATTGACGAGCAGTACTTC. Translated, it gives CASSIGAVGLAIDEQYF.

The J gene is TRBJ1-5, the V gene TRBV6-1; D is uncertain. Germline V gene lookup returns CDR1 MNHNS and CDR2 SASEGT. This CDR3 is built from 15 residues. Trimming took off 8 bases at V and 6 bases at J, with 20 bases between the two ends. CDR3 bases: TGTGCCAGCGAATCGACCGGACGGGGAGGTCAGCCCCAGCATTTT. Its protein is CASESTGRGGQPQHF.

J is TRBJ1-5 and V is TRBV19; D perhaps matches TRBD1 (5 bases). Per the germline V gene, CDR1 is LNHDA and CDR2 is SQIVND (reference sequence). V lost 3 bases and J lost 7, with 13 bases in between. The CDR3 spans 14 residues. The CDR3 DNA follows: TGTGCCAGTAGTATTCCCCCCCGACAGCAGCCCCAGCATTTT. This gives the protein CASSIPPRQQPQHF.

V usage is TRBV7-9 and J usage is TRBJ1-4; D is possibly TRBD1 (6 bases). Germline CDR1 reads SEHNR; CDR2 reads FQNEAQ (reference sequence). The CDR3 sequence is 16 residues long. Deletions cut 2 bases from V and 8 bases from J, with 18 bases between. CDR3 amino acids: CASSLNRNRDIEKLFF. CDR3 in DNA: TGTGCCAGCAGCTTAAACAGGAACAGGGATATCGAAAAACTGTTTTTT. The full variable domain, in which reference TRBV7-9 and TRBJ1-4 provide the parts outside the CDR3, is DTGVSQNPRHKITKRGQNVTFRCDPISEHNRLYWYRQTLGQGPEFLTYFQNEAQLEKSRLLSDRFSAERPKGSFSTLEIQRTEQGDSAMYLCASSLNRNRDIEKLFFGSGTQLSVL.

J is TRBJ1-4 and V is TRBV28; 8 nucleotides align to TRBD1. Losses at the gene ends were 1 base for V and 7 bases for J; bases not matched to a gene: 8. The CDR3 contains 16 residues. CDR1 MDHEN and CDR2 SYDVKM come from the germline V gene. CDR3 region: CASSLLSGQGIEKLFF. In nucleotides, the CDR3 is TGTGCCAGCAGTTTATTGTCTGGACAGGGTATTGAAAAACTGTTTTTT.

CDR3 in DNA: TGTGCCAGCTCACCACCGGTAGGAGAGAACACTGAAGCTTTCTTT. It encodes CASSPPVGENTEAFF. The chain joins TRBV18 to TRBJ1-1; no reliable D call. Per the germline V gene, CDR1 is KGHSH and CDR2 is LQKENI. The CDR3 covers 15 residues. Trimming cost V 0 bases and J 1 base, with 9 bases left between them.